A single sample is the source of the 21 T cell receptor beta chains below, sequenced in a study of beta chain features in type 1 diabetes. The authors reverse transcribed all of the isolated RNA, so sequencing captured expressed TCRB transcripts. Sequencing was performed with immunoSEQ multiplex PCR; in TCRdb, only in-frame clones are kept and a portion is missing. The sample carries over 700,000 clones, 15% to 20% recorded once. Material for sequencing was naive CD4+ T cells from blood. The source is a woman in her late teens or twenties in good health.

The chain employs TRBV7-9 and TRBJ2-1; 11 positions match TRBD2. The germline V gene encodes CDR1 SEHNR and CDR2 FQNEAQ (reference sequence). The junction had 4 bases not matched to a gene; V was cut back by 5 bases and J by 4 bases. The CDR3 runs 15 residues. The DNA for the CDR3 is TGTGCCAGCAGCACTAGCGGGAGCGCGTACAATGAGCAGTTCTTC. Translated: CASSTSGSAYNEQFF.

This clone was recorded a few times. This sequence joins TRBV6-6 and TRBJ1-5; D is unclear. The V gene's germline CDR1 is MNHNY and CDR2 SVGAGI (reference sequence). CDR3 length equals 15 residues. The V gene lost 1 base and the J gene lost 3 bases, with 10 bases spanning the gap. CDR3 sequence reads: CASSYLADLNQPQHF. For the CDR3, the DNA is TGTGCCAGCAGTTACTTGGCAGACCTCAATCAGCCCCAGCATTTT.

In this sample, this clone turned up a few times. V and J are TRBV7-2 and TRBJ2-7, with no clear D. From germline, CDR1 is SGHTA and CDR2 FQGNSA. The CDR3 is 14 amino acids. With 3 bases removed from V and 0 bases from J, the gap between germline ends came to 9 bases. The chain's CDR3 is CASSFWVDSYEQYF. The CDR3 bases are TGTGCCAGCAGCTTCTGGGTTGACTCCTACGAGCAGTACTTC.

This clone was picked up a small number of times. This chain links TRBV9 with TRBJ2-5, with 10 bases aligning to TRBD2. The CDR3 consists of 14 residues. In germline, CDR1 is SGDLS, CDR2 YYNGEE. Unmatched junction bases numbered 3, after V lost 4 bases and J lost 3 bases. DNA of the CDR3: TGTGCCAGCAGCATAGGACTAGCGGAAGAGACCCAGTACTTC. Translated, it gives CASSIGLAEETQYF. The full variable domain, in which reference TRBV9 and TRBJ2-5 provide the parts outside the CDR3, is DSGVTQTPKHLITATGQRVTLRCSPRSGDLSVYWYQQSLDQGLQFLIQYYNGEERAKGNILERFSAQQFPDLHSELNLSSLELGDSALYFCASSIGLAEETQYFGPGTRLLVL.

The chain links TRBV6-6 to TRBJ2-7, with D unclear. V lost 3 bases and J lost 4, with 16 bases in between. The length of the CDR3 is 15 residues. From germline, CDR1 is MNHNY and CDR2 SVGAGI (reference sequence). The CDR3 protein is CASSYQPKTPYEQYF. The CDR3 DNA reads as TGTGCCAGCAGTTATCAACCCAAAACCCCATACGAGCAGTACTTC.

This clone was found a few times. The chain employs TRBV15 and TRBJ2-3, with 12 bases lining up with TRBD1. The germline V gene encodes CDR1 LNHNV and CDR2 YYDKDF (reference sequence). V lost 0 bases and J lost 5; bases outside the gene matches: 6. The CDR3 length is 17 residues. CDR3 in amino acids: CATSRDIGTGGVDTQYF. The CDR3 DNA is TGTGCCACCAGCAGAGATATCGGGACAGGGGGCGTAGATACGCAGTATTTT.

The V and J genes are TRBV19 and TRBJ2-2; D is uncertain. Germline CDR1 is LNHDA and CDR2 is SQIVND (reference sequence). V was clipped by 9 bases and J by 1 base, with 9 bases between them. The CDR3 sequence is 13 residues long. CDR3 sequence: CASLVWNTGELFF. CDR3 nucleotides: TGTGCCAGCCTAGTATGGAACACCGGGGAGCTGTTTTTT.

This clone appeared a few times. The rearrangement links TRBV5-1 to TRBJ2-7, with 8 nucleotides matching TRBD2. This CDR3 comprises 14 residues. In germline, CDR1 is SGHRS, CDR2 YFSETQ. V dropped 2 bases and J dropped 4; count of bases not matched to a gene: 5. CDR3 residues: CASSLIGRGYEQYF. The CDR3 DNA reads TGCGCCAGCAGCTTAATCGGGAGGGGGTACGAGCAGTACTTC. The full variable domain, in which reference TRBV5-1 and TRBJ2-7 provide the parts outside the CDR3, is KAGVTQTPRYLIKTRGQQVTLSCSPISGHRSVSWYQQTPGQGLQFLFEYFSETQRNKGNFPGRFSGRQFSNSRSEMNVSTLELGDSALYLCASSLIGRGYEQYFGPGTRLTVT.

In this sample, this clone turned up a few times. For the CDR3, the DNA is TGTGCCAGCAGCCAATACAGCGCCCGAGAAAAACTGTTTTTT. Translated, it gives CASSQYSAREKLFF. The chain recombines TRBV14 with TRBJ1-4; D unresolved. V gave up 2 bases and J gave up 8 bases, with 12 bases separating them. The CDR3 contains 14 residues. Looked up from germline, CDR1 is SGHDN and CDR2 is FVKESK.

This clone has just a few counts. The chain's CDR3 is CASSEQGFNQPQHF. Here the CDR3 DNA reads TGTGCCAGCAGTGAACAGGGATTCAATCAGCCCCAGCATTTT. This rearrangement joins TRBV2 to TRBJ1-5, with a tentative D call TRBD1 (5 bases). The V end lost 2 bases, the J end lost 3 bases, and 8 bases lay between the germline ends. The CDR3 contains 14 residues. Germline V gene lookup returns CDR1 SNHLY and CDR2 FYNNEI.

The chain has TRBV5-4 and TRBJ2-1; D tentatively reads TRBD1 or TRBD2 (5 bases each). The germline V and J ends were trimmed by 3 bases and 9 bases, with 13 bases remaining between them. The germline V gene encodes CDR1 SGHNT and CDR2 YYREEE (reference sequence). The CDR3 has 13 residues. The CDR3 spells CASSWQGEGEQFF. DNA of the CDR3: TGTGCCAGCAGCTGGCAGGGAGAGGGTGAGCAGTTCTTC.

The chain joins TRBV15 to TRBJ1-5, with unresolved D. The V gene lost 5 bases and the J gene lost 4 bases, with 6 bases spanning the gap. This CDR3 comprises 12 residues. CDR1 is LNHNV, CDR2 YYDKDF, per germline (reference sequence). The CDR3 loop reads CATSGLNQPQHF. For the CDR3, the DNA is TGTGCCACCAGCGGATTAAATCAGCCCCAGCATTTT.

This chain joins TRBV19 and TRBJ1-5; D uncertain. CDR3 length equals 15 residues. Germline CDR1 is LNHDA and CDR2 is SQIVND (reference sequence). With 10 bases removed from V and 2 bases from J, the gap between germline ends came to 18 bases. The CDR3 here is CATRTTTGGNQPQHF. The CDR3 bases are TGTGCCACCAGAACGACCACCGGGGGCAATCAGCCCCAGCATTTT.

The rearrangement links TRBV2 to TRBJ2-7, with TRBD1 matching 8 bases. Unmatched junction bases numbered 7, after V lost 6 bases and J lost 3 bases. The CDR3 is 14 residues long. Germline V gene sequence: CDR1 SNHLY, CDR2 FYNNEI. The CDR3, as DNA: TGTGCCAGCAGGCCCGGGACAGGTAACTACGAGCAGTACTTC. Protein sequence: CASRPGTGNYEQYF.

This clone appeared a few times. This rearrangement joins TRBV7-2 to TRBJ2-1; D remains ambiguous. Germline V gene lookup returns CDR1 SGHTA and CDR2 FQGNSA. Trimming cost V 5 bases and J 0 bases, with 14 bases left between them. This CDR3 comprises 16 residues. As DNA, the CDR3 is TGTGCCAGCAGCCCTAACGCACGATCCTCCTACAATGAGCAGTTCTTC. Its translation is CASSPNARSSYNEQFF.

The chain employs TRBV28 and TRBJ1-2; D not certain. The V gene's germline CDR1 is MDHEN and CDR2 SYDVKM. There are 12 residues in the CDR3. Trimming removed 3 bases from V and 5 bases from J, with 7 bases in between. This CDR3 is CASSFSVYGYTF. In nucleotides, the CDR3 is TGTGCCAGCAGTTTTTCAGTATATGGCTACACCTTC.

This chain joins TRBV6-6 and TRBJ1-2, with TRBD1 identical over 8 bases. The CDR3 has 14 amino acids. The germline CDR1 and CDR2 sequences are MNHNY and SVGAGI (reference sequence). V shed 6 bases and J 6 bases; nucleotides not matched to a gene: 9. CDR3 coding DNA: TGTGCCAGCAGGATCCAGGGCAGGGGGCATGGCTACACCTTC. Protein product: CASRIQGRGHGYTF.

A note on this clone: Additional DNA sequences in this sample encode the identical CDR3. The chain carries TRBV20-1 and TRBJ2-5; D ambiguous. The CDR3 runs 11 residues. Trimming took 6 bases from V and 2 from J, leaving 7 bases between them. Germline V gene sequence: CDR1 DFQATT, CDR2 SNEGSKA (reference sequence). The CDR3 DNA sequence: TGCAGTGCCCTCCGTCAAGAGACCCAGTACTTC. This encodes CSALRQETQYF.

In this sample, this clone turned up a few times. The chain has TRBV11-2 and TRBJ2-3; D not resolved. Trimming removed 2 bases at V and 0 bases at J, with 9 bases between. Germline V gives CDR1 SGHAT, CDR2 FQNNGV. The CDR3 runs to 15 residues. This CDR3 is CASSLPGGSTDTQYF. The CDR3 DNA is TGTGCCAGCAGCTTACCAGGCGGAAGCACAGATACGCAGTATTTT.

The genes are TRBV11-2 and TRBJ1-5; D not resolved. The germline gives CDR1 SGHAT, CDR2 FQNNGV. With 1 base removed from V and 5 bases from J, the gap between germline ends came to 6 bases. The CDR3 covers 13 residues. The DNA for the CDR3 is TGTGCCAGCAGCTTAGCGATGTATCAGCCCCAGCATTTT. It encodes CASSLAMYQPQHF.

The gene calls are TRBV10-3 and TRBJ2-3; the D call may be TRBD1 or TRBD2 (5 bases each). The CDR3 contains 14 residues. In germline, CDR1 is ENHRY, CDR2 SYGVKD. Trimming cost V 4 bases and J 5 bases, with 13 bases left between them. The CDR3 here is CAISAGTFGDTQYF. For the CDR3, the DNA is TGTGCCATCAGTGCGGGGACCTTTGGAGATACGCAGTATTTT.